This T cell receptor (beta chain) appears in the sequencing data of a study of regulatory T cells in long-lasting Graves disease (dated by TCRdb to the early 2020s). Background for the entire study: In the newly diagnosed Graves' disease group, patients had been taking antithyroid drugs for less than 3 months. TCR sequencing covered some 13 persistent and 20 or so newly diagnosed Graves' disease patients, approximately 33 samples in total. Persistent Graves' disease patients were compared with newly diagnosed Graves' disease patients by peripheral blood TCR sequencing and RNA sequencing. The study was conducted in China and was registered as a clinical trial.

The sample holds many counts of this clonotype. Its antigen target is currently unknown. The sample holds no much larger clone one base away, and base qualities are not on file. Receptor libraries were prepared by multiplex PCR. Sequencing was carried out with an Illumina HiSeq 4000. iRepertoire HTBI primers and Arm-PCR amplification of CDR3 regions were used to construct TCR beta libraries. PCR products were gel purified before sequencing. The authors' analysis ran thus. Gene usage analysis of CDR3 amino acid clonotypes used the 55 to 65 TRBV and 12 to 15 TRBJ segments found across samples. Filtered high-quality paired reads were merged into contigs using COPE and FqMerger. BLAST was used to align contigs to IMGT TRBV, TRBD and TRBJ reference genes, and CDR3 was defined according to IMGT. Any clonotype with a frequency above 0.1% was counted as a highly expanded clone. Repertoire diversity was measured by Shannon entropy, and V-J evenness by the Gini coefficient. A clonotype was considered public if more than one individual shared it. TCRdb itself trimmed the public reads at Q25 with fastp, ran MiXCR and retained productive beta chains. Rows matching on CDR3 protein sequence are summarized as one entry with the most common DNA and genes. The V and J calls were determined by TCRdb, not by the authors. The sample table records fewer than 500,000 distinct CDR3 sequences; roughly 15% of these occur just once. Less than 15% of the sample is in the top ten clones.

Study-wide findings and limitations: The authors acknowledged the small sample size as a limitation that may reduce accuracy. Compared with newly diagnosed patients, persistent Graves' disease patients had lower TCR Shannon entropy and fewer highly expanded clones, which suggests clonal expansion. Sequencing and analysis were restricted to the TCR beta chain. Only peripheral blood was studied, because thyroid tissue, the primary lesion, was inaccessible. More public clonotypes were shared among persistent patients (fewer than 3,000) than among newly diagnosed patients (more than 900).

The time point label on this specimen signifies: newly diagnosed GD, antithyroid drugs for less than 3 months. RNA was extracted from PBMCs in TRIzol for both TCR sequencing and RNA sequencing. The diagnosis of Graves' disease was made according to American Thyroid Association guidelines. Patients were recruited from an endocrinology department in Xi'an, China. Each patient gave 7.5 to 10 milliliters of peripheral blood, collected in an EDTA anticoagulant tube. PBMCs were isolated by Ficoll Paque Plus density gradient separation without further T cell sorting. An Agilent 2100 Bioanalyzer and agarose gel were used to check RNA quality, and a NanoDrop 2000 was used to measure RNA concentration. Separately, the same data were catalogued under a study of T cells in Graves' hyperthyroidism and ophthalmopathy. In that second paper, the authors write: Graves' hyperthyroidism was defined as stable when no progression to ophthalmopathy occurred over 18 months of follow-up. The hyperthyroidism patients were between 18 and 65 years old and newly diagnosed, with a disease duration of less than 2 months. Patients with uncontrolled infections, other autoimmune diseases, pregnancy or lactation were excluded. Diagnoses relied on clinical symptoms, serum thyroxine and TRAb, thyroid ultrasound and orbital computed tomography. A first-round RT-PCR of the TCR CDR3 used the HTBI primer set with the Qiagen OneStep RT-PCR kit. Most expanded thyroid clonotypes (frequency above 0.001) were also detected in blood, suggesting blood repertoires may reflect thyroid immune responses. In cross-validation, a model built on a 13 V-J signature told ophthalmopathy apart from stable hyperthyroidism with about 90% sensitivity and approximately 81% specificity, and in testing the same model reached 80%/75%. In validation, the model predicted progression to ophthalmopathy with approximately 71% sensitivity and less than 75% specificity, a median of about 6 months before onset. TCR V-J signatures able to tell the groups apart were searched for in a discovery cohort of 90 to 100 patients, of whom roughly 42 had Graves' ophthalmopathy and about 55 had stable Graves' hyperthyroidism. Whether ophthalmopathy could be predicted prospectively was tested in an independent validation cohort made up of some 20 hyperthyroidism patients plus 17 patients who later progressed to ophthalmopathy. The 100 discovery patients were divided at random into training and test sets in a 7:3 ratio. The study also compared thyroid tissue and blood T-cell repertoires from 5 to 7 Graves' hyperthyroidism patients. After blood sampling, hyperthyroidism patients were treated with methimazole at a starting dose of 30 mg daily, and ophthalmopathy patients were treated with high-dose intravenous methylprednisolone. Libraries were constructed in a second round of multiplex PCR, after which size selection and purification were carried out. Libraries were sequenced paired-end with 100 bp reads on an Illumina HiSeq2000. SOAPnuke was used to process the raw data, removing reads that contained adapters or uncalled bases, had a mean Phred below 15, or lacked an exact match to the constant primer or identifier. COPE v1.2.5 was used to merge the high-quality paired reads, and each unique nucleotide sequence was defined as a clonotype. Clonotypes were aligned to IMGT TRBV, TRBD and TRBJ reference segments using MiTCR v1.1. Analysis was restricted to V-J combinations with a frequency above 0.0001, which covered approximately 99% of repertoires. The TCS score was defined as F50 (clonal expansion) divided by E x V (chaos), with BLOSUM62-based TCRdist calculated between CDR3 peptides within each V-J. Welch's t-statistics and random forest reduced around 510 V-J features to under 15, which were used in a naive Bayes classifier (R e1071). Sample size was not statistically predetermined, and investigators were not blinded to group allocation. The paper reports TCR Vbeta CDR3 sequencing of 130 to 150 peripheral blood samples: around 45 ophthalmopathy, 75 to 80 hyperthyroidism and around 17 progressor patients.

The source material was peripheral blood mononuclear cells (PBMCs), sampled at new diagnosis, from a patient treated with antithyroid drugs. The receptor comes from a middle-aged man with Graves disease. Donor details come from another sample of the same person, matched by shared clones.

In nucleotide form, the sequence is TGTGCCAGCAGGATATGGGGGACGGGGAATTCACCCCTCCACTTT. Its product reads: CASRIWGTGNSPLHF. This receptor chain uses TRBV28 and TRBJ1-6, with a tentative D gene TRBD1 over 5 matching bases. Including the terminal cysteine and phenylalanine, the CDR3 comprises 15 residues. The kept DNA is CDR3 alone, 45 bases in frame from the first base. For CDR1 and CDR2, the germline V gene lists MDHEN and SYDVKM. V lost 6 bases and J lost 7 bases; the stretch between them is 16 bases long.